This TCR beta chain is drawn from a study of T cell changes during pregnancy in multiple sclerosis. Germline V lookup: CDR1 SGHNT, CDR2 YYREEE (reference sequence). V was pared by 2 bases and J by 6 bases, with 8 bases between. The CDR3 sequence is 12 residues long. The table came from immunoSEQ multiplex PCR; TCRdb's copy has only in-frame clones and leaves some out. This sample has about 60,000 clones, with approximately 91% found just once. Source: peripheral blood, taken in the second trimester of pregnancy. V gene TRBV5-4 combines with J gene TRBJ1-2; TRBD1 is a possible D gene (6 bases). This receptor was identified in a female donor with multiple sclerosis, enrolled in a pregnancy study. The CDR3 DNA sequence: TGTGCCAGCAGCTTCCAGGGGAATGGCTACACCTTC. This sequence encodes CASSFQGNGYTF.